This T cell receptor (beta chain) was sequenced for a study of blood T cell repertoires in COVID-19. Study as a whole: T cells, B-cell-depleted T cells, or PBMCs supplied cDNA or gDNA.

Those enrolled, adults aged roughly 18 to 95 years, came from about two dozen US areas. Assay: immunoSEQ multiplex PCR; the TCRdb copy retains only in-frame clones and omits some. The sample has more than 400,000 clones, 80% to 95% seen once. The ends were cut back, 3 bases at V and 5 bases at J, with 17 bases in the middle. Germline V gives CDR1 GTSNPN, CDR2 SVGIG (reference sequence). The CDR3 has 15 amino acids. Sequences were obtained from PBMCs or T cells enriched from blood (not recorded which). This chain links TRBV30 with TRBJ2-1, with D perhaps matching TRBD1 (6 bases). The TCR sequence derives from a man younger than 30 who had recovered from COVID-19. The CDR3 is CAWRGQGKLDNEQFF. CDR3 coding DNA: TGTGCCTGGAGGGGTCAGGGGAAGTTGGACAATGAGCAGTTCTTC.